What follows are 27 T cell receptor beta chains derived from one specimen sequenced in a study of cytomegalovirus exposure and HLA in healthy donors. This table comes from immunoSEQ multiplex PCR, and its TCRdb copy is limited to in-frame clones, with some not included. The sample has over 100,000 clones, roughly 89% seen once. Sequencing input: PBMCs. Every receptor here comes from a young woman in good health and CMV-seronegative.

The chain carries TRBV7-6 and TRBJ1-3, with D possibly matching TRBD1 (6 bases). The germline CDR1 and CDR2 sequences are SGHVS and FNYEAQ. This CDR3 contains 16 residues. V lost 3 bases and J lost 2, with 14 bases in between. The CDR3 region is CASSFGMGATGNTIYF. CDR3 DNA sequence: TGTGCCAGCAGCTTTGGTATGGGGGCGACTGGAAACACCATATATTTT.

V and J are TRBV4-2 and TRBJ1-1; a possible D gene is TRBD1 (6 bases). This CDR3 is built from 16 residues. Trimming cost V 0 bases and J 6 bases, with 17 bases left between them. CDR1 and CDR2 from the germline V gene are LGHNA and YNFKEQ. The CDR3 region is CASSQDLGGLPAEAFF. In DNA form, the CDR3 reads TGTGCCAGCAGCCAAGATCTTGGGGGCCTTCCCGCTGAAGCTTTCTTT.

The chain recombines TRBV2 with TRBJ1-1, with D maybe TRBD1 (6 bases). Trimming shortened V by 6 bases and J by 0 bases, and 11 bases separated the two germline ends. This CDR3 is 14 amino acids long. The germline CDR1 and CDR2 sequences are SNHLY and FYNNEI. The CDR3 DNA follows: TGTGCCAGCAGGGACGGGACACTGAACACTGAAGCTTTCTTT. Protein sequence: CASRDGTLNTEAFF.

J is TRBJ2-1 and V is TRBV7-3; tentatively, D is TRBD1 (6 bases). V lost 5 bases, J lost 5 bases, and 10 bases lay in between. Germline V gene lookup returns CDR1 SGHTA and CDR2 FQGTGA. The CDR3 runs to 13 residues. The CDR3 DNA reads TGTGCCAGCAGCCCCGGGACAAACAATGAGCAGTTCTTC. The encoded protein is CASSPGTNNEQFF.

The genes are TRBV7-3 and TRBJ2-7; TRBD2 agrees at 7 bases. Germline CDR1 is SGHTA and CDR2 is FQGTGA. The CDR3 contains 14 residues. V was pared by 5 bases and J by 3 bases, with 7 bases of the junction left unmatched. The CDR3 region has the DNA TGTGCCAGCAGCATAGGGCGCGGGGGCTACGAGCAGTACTTC. It yields the protein CASSIGRGGYEQYF. The full variable domain, its missing parts supplied by reference TRBV7-3 and TRBJ2-7, is GAGVSQTPSNKVTEKGKYVELRCDPISGHTALYWYRQSLGQGPEFLIYFQGTGAADDSGLPNDRFFAVRPEGSVSTLKIQRTERGDSAVYLCASSIGRGGYEQYFGPGTRLTVT.

This chain connects TRBV7-9 to TRBJ1-3; TRBD1 might be the D (5 bases). CDR1 is SEHNR and CDR2 is FQNEAQ in the germline V gene (reference sequence). There are 17 residues in the CDR3. The ends were cut back, 5 bases at V and 0 bases at J, with 17 bases in the middle. CDR3 region: CASSPSGGIFSGNTIYF. The DNA for the CDR3 is TGTGCCAGCAGCCCCTCCGGGGGAATTTTCTCTGGAAACACCATATATTTT. Drawing the rest from reference TRBV7-9 and TRBJ1-3, the complete variable domain is DTGVSQNPRHKITKRGQNVTFRCDPISEHNRLYWYRQTLGQGPEFLTYFQNEAQLEKSRLLSDRFSAERPKGSFSTLEIQRTEQGDSAMYLCASSPSGGIFSGNTIYFGEGSWLTVV.

In this sample, this clone turned up a few times. V gene TRBV6-6 combines with J gene TRBJ1-3; D is unresolved. The V and J ends lost 6 bases and 11 bases respectively, with 14 bases between them. Germline CDR1 reads MNHNY; CDR2 reads SVGAGI (reference sequence). CDR3 length: 12 amino acids. The CDR3 here is CASSITPSSIYF. The CDR3 DNA is TGTGCCAGCAGCATTACTCCTTCTTCCATATATTTT.

V is TRBV19 and J is TRBJ1-2; no definite D call. The germline V gene encodes CDR1 LNHDA and CDR2 SQIVND (reference sequence). The V and J ends lost 3 bases and 1 base respectively, with 9 bases between them. The CDR3 has 14 residues. CDR3 bases: TGTGCCAGTAGTATTAACCGGGGTAACTATGGCTACACCTTC. Translated, it gives CASSINRGNYGYTF.

The chain carries TRBV9 and TRBJ1-2, with TRBD1 identical over 10 bases. The CDR3 totals 18 residues. V shed 1 base and J 6 bases; nucleotides not matched to a gene: 15. Germline CDR1 SGDLS, CDR2 YYNGEE. CDR3 protein: CASSVLSGTGDLKDGYTF. The DNA of the CDR3 is TGTGCCAGCAGCGTATTATCCGGGACAGGGGATCTCAAGGATGGCTACACCTTC.

The V gene is TRBV11-2, the J gene TRBJ2-3; 12 nucleotides agree with TRBD2. Trimming took 4 bases from V and 2 from J; bases not matched to a gene: 7. The CDR3 is made up of 17 amino acids. Germline CDR1 and CDR2: SGHAT and FQNNGV. The CDR3 loop reads CASSSTGTSGFTDTQYF. In DNA, the CDR3 is TGTGCCAGCAGCTCCACCGGGACTAGCGGGTTCACAGATACGCAGTATTTT.

This chain connects TRBV5-1 to TRBJ1-2, with 8 nucleotides matching TRBD1. Germline assignment: CDR1 SGHRS and CDR2 YFSETQ. Trimming took 5 bases from V and 0 from J; bases not matched to a gene: 18. The CDR3 totals 19 residues. CDR3 sequence: CASRRDRSRSLQANYGYTF. The CDR3 bases are TGCGCCAGCAGGCGGGACAGGAGCCGAAGCTTACAAGCTAACTATGGCTACACCTTC.

This chain uses TRBV11-2 with TRBJ2-3; TRBD1 aligns across 7 bases. Losses at the gene ends were 5 bases for V and 0 bases for J; bases not matched to a gene: 5. In germline, CDR1 is SGHAT, CDR2 FQNNGV. The CDR3 consists of 15 residues. CDR3 residues: CASSLRTGSTDTQYF. The CDR3 coding sequence is TGTGCCAGCAGCCTGCGGACAGGTAGCACAGATACGCAGTATTTT. The complete variable domain, with remaining parts taken from reference TRBV11-2 and TRBJ2-3, reads EAGVAQSPRYKIIEKRQSVAFWCNPISGHATLYWYQQILGQGPKLLIQFQNNGVVDDSQLPKDRFSAERLKGVDSTLKIQPAKLEDSAVYLCASSLRTGSTDTQYFGPGTRLTVL.

The rearrangement links TRBV5-1 to TRBJ2-1, with a weak D call TRBD2 (5 bases). This CDR3 comprises 16 residues. V gave up 0 bases and J gave up 6 bases, with 16 bases separating them. Germline V CDR1 and CDR2: SGHRS, YFSETQ. CDR3 nucleotides: TGCGCCAGCAGCTTGGAGATCTCGGGGTTCCGCAATGAGCAGTTCTTC. Its protein product is CASSLEISGFRNEQFF.

This clone was counted a few times. J is TRBJ2-3 and V is TRBV10-2, with D possibly TRBD2 on 6 matching bases. From germline, CDR1 is WSHSY and CDR2 SAAADI. CDR3 size: 16 residues. The V and J ends lost 6 bases and 2 bases respectively, with 18 bases between them. CDR3 sequence reads: CASRPSRRGTTDTQYF. CDR3 coding DNA: TGCGCCAGCAGACCTAGTCGGCGGGGAACCACAGATACGCAGTATTTT.

V usage is TRBV6-5 and J usage is TRBJ2-7; perhaps TRBD2 as D (6 bases). Germline V CDR1 and CDR2: MNHEY, SVGAGI. Between the trimmed V and J ends, which lost 1 base and 5 bases, there was a span of 9 bases. The CDR3 consists of 13 residues. The CDR3 region has the DNA TGTGCCAGCAGTTACTTGGCGGGGCACGAGCAGTACTTC. Encoded protein: CASSYLAGHEQYF.

The chain couples TRBV27 to TRBJ1-2; perhaps TRBD1 as D (6 bases). The germline V gene has CDR1 MNHEY and CDR2 SMNVEV (reference sequence). This CDR3 has 13 amino acids. Trimming removed 3 bases from V and 8 bases from J, with 13 bases in between. CDR3 amino acids: CASSLGGRSGYTF. CDR3 nucleotides: TGTGCCAGCAGTTTGGGGGGGCGGTCCGGCTACACCTTC.

V is TRBV10-1 and J is TRBJ2-1; tentatively, D is TRBD2 (6 bases). The CDR3 totals 15 residues. V was pared by 2 bases and J by 6 bases, with 14 bases between. Germline assignment: CDR1 WNHNN and CDR2 SYGVQD (reference sequence). The CDR3 sequence is CASSEGPRGGNEQFF. The CDR3 nucleotides read TGCGCCAGCAGTGAGGGACCACGGGGAGGCAATGAGCAGTTCTTC.

The chain couples TRBV9 to TRBJ2-3, with 7 bases that match TRBD2. The CDR3 extends over 15 amino acids. The V and J ends lost 1 base and 0 bases, in that order; junction bases with no gene match: 2. Germline V gene data show CDR1 as SGDLS and CDR2 as YYNGEE. The CDR3 loop reads CASSVSGTSTDTQYF. The CDR3 DNA reads as TGTGCCAGCAGCGTAAGCGGGACTAGCACAGATACGCAGTATTTT.

The V and J genes are TRBV6-1 and TRBJ2-7; D uncertain. Trimming left V 2 bases short and J 3 bases short, with 11 bases between. This CDR3 contains 14 residues. From germline, CDR1 is MNHNS and CDR2 SASEGT. CDR3 protein: CASSESSGYYEQYF. CDR3 DNA sequence: TGTGCCAGCAGTGAAAGCTCAGGCTACTACGAGCAGTACTTC.

Concerning this clone itself: The sample carries other DNA sequences with the same CDR3. The chain joins TRBV12-5 to TRBJ1-2; D ambiguous. The CDR3 is 11 amino acids. Trimming cost V 3 bases and J 5 bases, with 4 bases left between them. Germline CDR1 LGHNT, CDR2 FRNRAP. The CDR3 here is CASGLQYGYTF. The CDR3 DNA reads as TGTGCTAGTGGTTTACAGTATGGCTACACCTTC. Drawing the rest from reference TRBV12-5 and TRBJ1-2, the complete variable domain is DARVTQTPRHKVTEMGQEVTMRCQPILGHNTVFWYRQTMMQGLELLAYFRNRAPLDDSGMPKDRFSAEMPDATLATLKIQPSEPRDSAVYFCASGLQYGYTFGSGTRLTVV.

This chain links TRBV6-5 with TRBJ1-5; 8 bases are shared with TRBD1. With 6 bases clipped from V and 0 bases from J, the junction kept 4 bases outside the gene matches. The CDR3 runs to 15 residues. Per germline, CDR1 MNHEY and CDR2 SVGAGI. Written as DNA, the CDR3 is TGTGCCAGCAGACGACAGGGGACTAGCAATCAGCCCCAGCATTTT. Its translation is CASRRQGTSNQPQHF.

This chain links TRBV19 with TRBJ2-3; 12 bases match TRBD2. Looked up from germline, CDR1 is LNHDA and CDR2 is SQIVND (reference sequence). The CDR3 contains 16 residues. V lost 3 bases, J lost 5 bases, and 6 bases stayed unmatched. This chain's CDR3 is CASSILAGGRLDTQYF. The DNA for the CDR3 is TGTGCCAGTAGTATCCTAGCGGGGGGGCGGTTAGATACGCAGTATTTT.

This clone was seen only a few times. The chain has TRBV27 and TRBJ2-7; perhaps TRBD1 as D (6 bases). V shed 6 bases and J shed 2 bases, with 17 bases lying between them. Germline-derived CDR1 and CDR2 are MNHEY and SMNVEV (reference sequence). The CDR3 extends over 15 amino acids. The CDR3 spells CASSTRATGTYEQYF. Here the CDR3 DNA reads TGTGCCAGCAGCACTCGCGCCACAGGGACCTACGAGCAGTACTTC.

V is TRBV5-1 and J is TRBJ1-2, with 10 nucleotides matching TRBD1. CDR3 size: 13 residues. The V segment lost 4 bases and the J segment 8 bases; nucleotides outside the gene matches: 5. Germline CDR1 reads SGHRS; CDR2 reads YFSETQ. The CDR3 sequence: CASSRGQGEGYTF. In nucleotides, the CDR3 is TGCGCCAGCAGCCGCGGACAGGGGGAGGGCTACACCTTC.

J is TRBJ2-7 and V is TRBV19; D perhaps matches TRBD2 (5 bases). V lost 5 bases and J lost 7, with 12 bases in between. CDR3 length equals 12 residues. The V gene's germline CDR1 is LNHDA and CDR2 SQIVND (reference sequence). The CDR3 coding sequence is TGTGCCAGTAGTTCGGGGAGTGGGGAGCAGTACTTC. Protein sequence: CASSSGSGEQYF.

The chain carries TRBV11-1 and TRBJ1-2; D is possibly TRBD1 (6 bases). Trimming shortened V by 2 bases and J by 6 bases, and 13 bases separated the two germline ends. The germline V gene has CDR1 SGHAT and CDR2 FQDESV (reference sequence). The CDR3 covers 14 residues. CDR3 amino acids: CASSLQTGRDGYTF. The CDR3 nucleotides are TGTGCCAGCAGCTTACAGACAGGCAGAGATGGCTACACCTTC.

This chain uses TRBV9 with TRBJ2-5, with 9 nucleotides matching TRBD2. Germline CDR1 reads SGDLS; CDR2 reads YYNGEE. This CDR3 spans 12 amino acids. Trimming removed 2 bases from V and 7 bases from J; junction bases left unmatched: 0. The CDR3 nucleotides read TGTGCCAGCAGCGTGACTAGCGGGACCCAGTACTTC. Translation gives CASSVTSGTQYF.